The entry that follows covers one TCR beta chain sequence. The antigen is not known. Only in-frame clones appear in the TCRdb table, and some are missing; sequencing was by immunoSEQ multiplex PCR. The sample has about 40,000 clones, 88% seen once. The data derive from a study of OX40 agonist ivuxolimab in advanced cancers. Whole-study context: Patients undergoing dose escalation presented with hepatocellular carcinoma, melanoma, renal cell or head and neck cancer. The group had a mean age of around 60 years, ranged from about 20 to 79, and was around 86% male. One hepatocellular carcinoma and two cutaneous melanoma patients partially responded.

Study-wide points: Partial responders dosed at 0.1-3.0 mg/kg displayed clonal expansion ranking among the lowest.

Sequenced material: CD4+ or CD8+ T cells sorted from blood, taken in a trial of the OX40 agonist ivuxolimab. The receptor was derived from an adult with an advanced solid tumor such as melanoma, head and neck, liver or kidney cancer.

The CDR3 spells CASSQGRYEQYF. The DNA for the CDR3 is TGCGCCAGCAGCCAAGGTCGCTACGAGCAGTACTTC. The rearrangement joins TRBV4-1 to TRBJ2-7; D is ambiguous. This CDR3 region has 12 residues. Between the trimmed V and J ends, which lost 1 base and 3 bases, there was a span of 4 bases. CDR1 and CDR2 from the germline V gene are MGHRA and YSYEKL.